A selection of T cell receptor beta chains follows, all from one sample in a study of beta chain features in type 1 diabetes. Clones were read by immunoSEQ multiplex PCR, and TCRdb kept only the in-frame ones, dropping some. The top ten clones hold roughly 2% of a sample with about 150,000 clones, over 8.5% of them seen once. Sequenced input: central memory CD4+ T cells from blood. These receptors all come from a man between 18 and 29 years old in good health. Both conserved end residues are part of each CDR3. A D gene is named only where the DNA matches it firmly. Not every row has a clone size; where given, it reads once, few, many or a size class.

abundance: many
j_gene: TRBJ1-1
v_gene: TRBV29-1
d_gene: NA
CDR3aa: CSGGWGPGAFF
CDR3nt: TGCAGCGGGGGCTGGGGACCTGGTGCTTTCTTT

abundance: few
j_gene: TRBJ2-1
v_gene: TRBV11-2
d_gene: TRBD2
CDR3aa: CASSLASGYNEQFF
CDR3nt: TGTGCCAGCAGCTTAGCTAGCGGATACAATGAGCAGTTCTTC

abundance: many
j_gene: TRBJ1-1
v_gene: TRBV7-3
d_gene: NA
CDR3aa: CASSLEGNTEAFF
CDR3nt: TGTGCCAGCAGCTTAGAAGGGAACACTGAAGCTTTCTTT

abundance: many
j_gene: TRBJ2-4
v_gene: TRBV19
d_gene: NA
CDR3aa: CASSIVPGDKNIQYF
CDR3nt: TGTGCCAGTAGTATAGTCCCGGGAGACAAAAACATTCAGTACTTC

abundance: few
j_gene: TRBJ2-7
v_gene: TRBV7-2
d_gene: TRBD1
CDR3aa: CASSLTPGGTYEQYF
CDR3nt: TGTGCCAGCAGCCTCACCCCAGGGGGAACTTACGAGCAGTACTTC

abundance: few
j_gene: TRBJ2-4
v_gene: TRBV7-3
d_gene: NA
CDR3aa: CASSPGTLAKNIQYF
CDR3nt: TGTGCCAGCAGCCCAGGGACTCTAGCCAAAAACATTCAGTACTTC

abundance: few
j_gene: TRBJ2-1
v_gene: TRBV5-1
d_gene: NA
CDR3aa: CASSLGSPGPGEQFF
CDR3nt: TGCGCCAGCAGCTTGGGGTCTCCGGGGCCCGGTGAGCAGTTCTTC

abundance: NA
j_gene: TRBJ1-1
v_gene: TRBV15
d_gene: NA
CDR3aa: CATSRVGSGEAFF
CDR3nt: TGTGCCACCAGCAGAGTCGGGTCCGGTGAAGCTTTCTTT

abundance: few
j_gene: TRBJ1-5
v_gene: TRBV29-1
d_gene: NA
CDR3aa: CSVAGGGPNQPQHF
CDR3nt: TGCAGCGTTGCTGGTGGGGGGCCCAATCAGCCCCAGCATTTT

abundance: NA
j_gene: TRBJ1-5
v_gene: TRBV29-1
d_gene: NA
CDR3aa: CSVEEGRGQPQHF
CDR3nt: TGCAGCGTTGAGGAGGGGCGCGGGCAGCCCCAGCATTTT

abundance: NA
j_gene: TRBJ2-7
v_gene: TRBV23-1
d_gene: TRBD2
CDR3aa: CASSQSMASGYEEQYF
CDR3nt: TGCGCCAGCAGTCAATCTATGGCTAGCGGGTACGAAGAGCAGTACTTC

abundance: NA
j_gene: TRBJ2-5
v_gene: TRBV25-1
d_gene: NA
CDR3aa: CASSDGGTAQETQYF
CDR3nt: TGTGCCAGCAGTGATGGGGGCACAGCACAAGAGACCCAGTACTTC

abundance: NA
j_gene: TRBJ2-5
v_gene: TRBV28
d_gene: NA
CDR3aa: CASSLANRVWTQYF
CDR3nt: TGTGCCAGCAGTTTAGCCAACAGGGTATGGACCCAGTACTTC

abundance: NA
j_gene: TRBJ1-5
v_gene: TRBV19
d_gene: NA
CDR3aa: CASRPGTHQPQHF
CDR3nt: TGTGCCAGTAGACCCGGGACACATCAGCCCCAGCATTTT

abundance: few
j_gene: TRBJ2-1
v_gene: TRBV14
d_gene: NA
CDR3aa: CASSPRVLSYNEQFF
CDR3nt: TGTGCCAGCAGCCCCCGAGTACTATCCTACAATGAGCAGTTCTTC

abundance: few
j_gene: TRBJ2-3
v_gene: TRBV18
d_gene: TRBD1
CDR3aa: CASSPDRGDTQYF
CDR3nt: TGTGCCAGCTCGCCCGACAGGGGGGATACGCAGTATTTT

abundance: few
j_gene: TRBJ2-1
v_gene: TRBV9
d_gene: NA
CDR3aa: CASSVARGSEQFF
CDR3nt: TGTGCCAGCAGCGTTGCAAGGGGTAGTGAGCAGTTCTTC

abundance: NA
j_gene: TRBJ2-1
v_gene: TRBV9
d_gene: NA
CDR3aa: CASSVGRASSYNEQFF
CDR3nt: TGTGCCAGCAGCGTAGGGCGGGCGTCGTCCTACAATGAGCAGTTCTTC

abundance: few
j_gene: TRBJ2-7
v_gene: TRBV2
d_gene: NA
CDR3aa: CASSEETAAYEQYF
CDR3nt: TGTGCCAGCAGTGAAGAGACAGCCGCATACGAGCAGTACTTC

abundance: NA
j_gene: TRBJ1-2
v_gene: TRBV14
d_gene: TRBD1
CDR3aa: CASSQGQRAYGYTF
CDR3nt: TGTGCCAGCAGCCAGGGACAGCGAGCCTATGGCTACACCTTC

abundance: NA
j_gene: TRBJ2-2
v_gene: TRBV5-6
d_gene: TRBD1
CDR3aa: CASSFDRGLNTGELFF
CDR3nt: TGTGCCAGCAGCTTTGACAGGGGGCTTAACACCGGGGAGCTGTTTTTT

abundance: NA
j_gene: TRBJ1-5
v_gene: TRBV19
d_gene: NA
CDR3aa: CASSRQDNQPQHF
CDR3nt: TGTGCCAGTAGTAGGCAAGATAATCAGCCCCAGCATTTT

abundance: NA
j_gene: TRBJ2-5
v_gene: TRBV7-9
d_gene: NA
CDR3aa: CASSLQETQYF
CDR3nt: TGTGCCAGCAGCCTTCAAGAGACCCAGTACTTC

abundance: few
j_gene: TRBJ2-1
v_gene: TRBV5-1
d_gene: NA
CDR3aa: CASSLDTAYNEQFF
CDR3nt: TGCGCCAGCAGCTTGGATACAGCGTACAATGAGCAGTTCTTC

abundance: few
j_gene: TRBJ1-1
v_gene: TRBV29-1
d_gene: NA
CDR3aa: CSGKAGEAFF
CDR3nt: TGCAGCGGGAAGGCGGGTGAAGCTTTCTTT

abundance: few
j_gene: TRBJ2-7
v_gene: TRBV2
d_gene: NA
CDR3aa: CASSNGRSEQYF
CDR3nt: TGTGCCAGCAGTAATGGACGGAGCGAGCAGTACTTC

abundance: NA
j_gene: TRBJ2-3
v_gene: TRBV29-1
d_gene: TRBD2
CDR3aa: CSVVSGTSGNTDTQYF
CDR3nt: TGCAGCGTGGTTTCCGGGACTAGCGGTAACACAGATACGCAGTATTTT

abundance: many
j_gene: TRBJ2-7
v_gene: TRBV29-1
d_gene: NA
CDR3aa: CSVADTKGIRSYEQYF
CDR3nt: TGCAGCGTCGCTGATACGAAGGGTATTCGAAGCTACGAGCAGTACTTC

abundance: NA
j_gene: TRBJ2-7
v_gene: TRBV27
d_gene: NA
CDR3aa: CASSHTPDPDHEQYF
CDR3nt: TGTGCCAGCAGTCATACTCCGGACCCGGACCACGAGCAGTACTTC

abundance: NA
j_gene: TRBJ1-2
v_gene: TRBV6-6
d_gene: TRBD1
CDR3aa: CASSADRGEGYTF
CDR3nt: TGTGCCAGCAGTGCGGACAGGGGCGAGGGCTACACCTTC

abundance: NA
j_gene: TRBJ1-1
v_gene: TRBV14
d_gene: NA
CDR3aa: CASTRAGRTEAFF
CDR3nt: TGTGCCAGCACTCGGGCAGGAAGAACTGAAGCTTTCTTT

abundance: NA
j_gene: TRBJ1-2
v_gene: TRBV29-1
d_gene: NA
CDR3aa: CSVDYSVQPYGYTF
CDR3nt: TGCAGCGTTGACTATTCGGTACAGCCCTATGGCTACACCTTC

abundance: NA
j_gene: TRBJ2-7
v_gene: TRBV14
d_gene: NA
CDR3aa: CASSSRPGVAYEQYF
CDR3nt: TGTGCCAGCAGCTCGCGCCCGGGGGTGGCCTACGAGCAGTACTTC

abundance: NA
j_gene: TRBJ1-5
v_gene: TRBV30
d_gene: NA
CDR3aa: CAWSVSKVNQPQHF
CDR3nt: TGTGCCTGGAGTGTATCAAAAGTCAATCAGCCCCAGCATTTT

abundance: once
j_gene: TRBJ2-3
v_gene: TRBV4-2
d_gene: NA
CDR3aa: CASSQDLSFGDTQYF
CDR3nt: TGTGCCAGCAGCCAAGATCTGAGTTTCGGAGATACGCAGTATTTT

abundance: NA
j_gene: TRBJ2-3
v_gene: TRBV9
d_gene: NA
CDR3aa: CASLPWRGDTDTQYF
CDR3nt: TGTGCCAGCCTACCATGGAGGGGGGACACAGATACGCAGTATTTT

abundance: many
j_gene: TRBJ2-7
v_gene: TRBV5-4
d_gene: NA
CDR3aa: CASSLDRSTYEQYF
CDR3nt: TGTGCCAGCAGCTTGGACAGGTCTACCTACGAGCAGTACTTC

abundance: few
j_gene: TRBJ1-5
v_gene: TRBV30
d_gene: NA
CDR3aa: CAWSARAAEDQPQHF
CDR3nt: TGTGCCTGGAGCGCTAGGGCAGCTGAGGATCAGCCCCAGCATTTT

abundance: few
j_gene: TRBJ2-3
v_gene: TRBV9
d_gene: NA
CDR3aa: CASSPLQSTDTQYF
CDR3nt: TGTGCCAGCAGCCCTCTTCAAAGCACAGATACGCAGTATTTT

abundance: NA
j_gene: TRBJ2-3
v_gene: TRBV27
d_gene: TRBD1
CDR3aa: CASSLFSGTGGHTQYF
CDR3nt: TGTGCCAGCAGTTTATTCTCCGGGACAGGGGGCCATACGCAGTATTTT

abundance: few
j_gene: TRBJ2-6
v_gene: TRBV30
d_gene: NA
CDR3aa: CAWSKWRGSGANVLTF
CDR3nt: TGTGCCTGGAGTAAATGGAGGGGCTCTGGGGCCAACGTCCTGACTTTC

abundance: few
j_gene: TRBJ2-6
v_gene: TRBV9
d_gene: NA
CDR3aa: CASSGGDTLGANVLTF
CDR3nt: TGTGCCAGCAGCGGCGGGGACACCCTTGGGGCCAACGTCCTGACTTTC

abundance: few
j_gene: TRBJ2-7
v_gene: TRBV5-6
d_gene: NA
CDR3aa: CASKKGGFYEQYF
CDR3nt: TGTGCCAGCAAAAAGGGGGGATTCTACGAGCAGTACTTC

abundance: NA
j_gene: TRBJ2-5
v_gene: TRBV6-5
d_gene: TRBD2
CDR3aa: CASSFLAGGKETQYF
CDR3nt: TGTGCCAGCAGTTTCCTAGCGGGGGGAAAAGAGACCCAGTACTTC

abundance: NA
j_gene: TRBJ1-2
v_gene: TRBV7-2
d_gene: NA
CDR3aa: CASSLFRQGDGGYTF
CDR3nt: TGTGCCAGCAGCTTATTCCGGCAAGGGGATGGTGGCTACACCTTC

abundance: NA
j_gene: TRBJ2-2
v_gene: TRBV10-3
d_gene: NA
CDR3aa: CAISESPAGGTGELFF
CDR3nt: TGTGCCATCAGTGAGTCGCCCGCAGGGGGGACCGGGGAGCTGTTTTTT

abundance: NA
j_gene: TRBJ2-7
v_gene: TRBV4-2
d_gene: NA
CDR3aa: CASSRGGDVGSYEQYF
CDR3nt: TGTGCCAGCAGCCGGGGCGGCGACGTCGGGTCCTACGAGCAGTACTTC

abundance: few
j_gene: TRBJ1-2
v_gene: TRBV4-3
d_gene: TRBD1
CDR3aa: CASSPHPQGHYGYTF
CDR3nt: TGCGCCAGCAGCCCACACCCACAGGGGCACTATGGCTACACCTTC

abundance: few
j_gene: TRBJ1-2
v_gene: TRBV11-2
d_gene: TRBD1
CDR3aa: CASSLDDSGQANYGYTF
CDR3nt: TGTGCCAGCAGCTTAGACGATTCGGGACAGGCGAACTATGGCTACACCTTC

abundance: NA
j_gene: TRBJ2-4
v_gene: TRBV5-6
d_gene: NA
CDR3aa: CASSPPGAKNIQYF
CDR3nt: TGTGCCAGCAGCCCCCCGGGAGCCAAAAACATTCAGTACTTC

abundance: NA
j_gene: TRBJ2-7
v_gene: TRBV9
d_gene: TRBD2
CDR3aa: CASSVELAGDNEQYF
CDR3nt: TGTGCCAGCAGCGTTGAGCTAGCGGGGGACAACGAGCAGTACTTC

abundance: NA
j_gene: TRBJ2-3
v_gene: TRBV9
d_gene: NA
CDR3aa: CASSVWASTDTQYF
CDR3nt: TGTGCCAGCAGCGTGTGGGCTAGCACAGATACGCAGTATTTT

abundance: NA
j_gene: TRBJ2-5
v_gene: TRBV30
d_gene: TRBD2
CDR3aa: CAWSVGSGGETQYF
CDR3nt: TGTGCCTGGAGTGTGGGTAGCGGGGGTGAGACCCAGTACTTC

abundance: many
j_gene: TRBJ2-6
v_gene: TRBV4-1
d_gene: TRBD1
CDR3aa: CASSLRQGGSGANVLTF
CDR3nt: TGCGCCAGCAGCCTCCGACAGGGGGGCTCTGGGGCCAACGTCCTGACTTTC

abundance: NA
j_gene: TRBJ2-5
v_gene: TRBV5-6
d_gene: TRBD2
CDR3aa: CASSFGLAGTQETQYF
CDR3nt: TGTGCCAGCAGCTTCGGACTAGCGGGTACCCAAGAGACCCAGTACTTC

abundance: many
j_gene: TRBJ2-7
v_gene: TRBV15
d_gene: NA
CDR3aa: CATSNMLRGSYEQYF
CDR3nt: TGTGCCACCAGCAATATGTTGAGGGGATCCTACGAGCAGTACTTC

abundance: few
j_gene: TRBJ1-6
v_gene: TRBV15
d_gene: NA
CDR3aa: CATSREYHTGSPLHF
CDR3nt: TGTGCCACCAGCAGAGAGTACCACACCGGGTCACCCCTCCACTTT

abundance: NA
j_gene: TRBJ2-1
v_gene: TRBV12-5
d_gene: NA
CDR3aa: CASGSPSGNEQFF
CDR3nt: TGTGCTAGTGGTTCCCCCAGTGGTAATGAGCAGTTCTTC